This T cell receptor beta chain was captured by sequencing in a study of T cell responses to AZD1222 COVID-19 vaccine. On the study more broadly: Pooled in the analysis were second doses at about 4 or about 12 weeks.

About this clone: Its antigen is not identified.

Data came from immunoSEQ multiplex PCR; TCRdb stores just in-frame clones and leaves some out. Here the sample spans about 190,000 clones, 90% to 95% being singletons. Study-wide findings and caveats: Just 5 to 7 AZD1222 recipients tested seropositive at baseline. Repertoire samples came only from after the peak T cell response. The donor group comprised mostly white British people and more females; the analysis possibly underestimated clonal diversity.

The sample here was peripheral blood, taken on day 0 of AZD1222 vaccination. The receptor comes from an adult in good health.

This chain's CDR3 is CASKRNPGSTTDTQYF. In DNA, the CDR3 is TGTGCCAGCAAGCGTAACCCCGGGAGTACAACAGATACGCAGTATTTT. The V call is TRBV11-1, the J call TRBJ2-3, with D possibly matching TRBD2 (6 bases). Germline CDR1 and CDR2: SGHAT and FQDESV (reference sequence). V was shortened by 7 bases and J by 3 bases, with 20 bases between the two germline ends. The CDR3 consists of 16 residues.